The T cell receptor (beta chain) described here comes from a study of shared clonotypes between healthy human individuals. Every donor was a Caucasian adult from Nashville, Tennessee. To make CD8 memory, CD45RO+ cells were put together with CCR7-negative CD45RA+ TemRA cells. Only in-frame clones appear in the TCRdb table, and some are missing; sequencing was by immunoSEQ multiplex PCR. The profile shows 90,000 to 120,000 clones, 55% to 70% of them singletons. The CDR3 consists of 13 residues. V lost 8 bases, J lost 2 bases, and 12 bases lay in between. Germline CDR1 is MNHEY and CDR2 is SMNVEV (reference sequence).

The specimen was memory CD8+ T cells sorted from blood. Noted subset: CD45RO+ cells pooled with CCR7-negative TemRA cells. The receptor was derived from a woman under 40 in good health. The J gene is TRBJ1-2, the V gene TRBV27; perhaps TRBD1 as D (6 bases). The CDR3 region is CASATQGNYGYTF. The DNA of the CDR3 is TGTGCCAGCGCGACGCAGGGGAACTATGGCTACACCTTC.